This TCR beta chain derives from a study of OX40 agonist ivuxolimab in advanced cancers. Study background: The drug used for patients, ivuxolimab, was an agonistic anti-OX40 (CD134) antibody. At 0.01 to 10 mg/kg, ivuxolimab was administered intravenously to patients every 2 weeks.

A word on this clone: Its antigen is still unknown.

There are 12 residues in the CDR3. Trimming took 2 bases from V and 7 from J, leaving 7 bases between them. From germline, CDR1 is SGHRS and CDR2 YFSETQ. The study, taken as a whole, reports: By week 6 at 0.1 to 3.0 mg/kg, blood CD4+ and CD8+ T cells had expanded clonally.

Repertoires were generated with immunoSEQ multiplex PCR, while TCRdb's copy carries only in-frame clones and drops some. The sample includes tens of thousands of clones, approximately 81% of them seen just once. This clonotype originated in an adult with an advanced solid tumor such as melanoma, head and neck, liver or kidney cancer. The chain combines TRBV5-1 with TRBJ2-1; D remains unclear. Source: CD4+ or CD8+ T cells sorted from blood, taken in a trial of the OX40 agonist ivuxolimab. The CDR3 bases are TGCGCCAGCAGCTTAGGTGGGAATGAGCAGTTCTTC. As protein: CASSLGGNEQFF. Drawing the rest from reference TRBV5-1 and TRBJ2-1, the complete variable domain is KAGVTQTPRYLIKTRGQQVTLSCSPISGHRSVSWYQQTPGQGLQFLFEYFSETQRNKGNFPGRFSGRQFSNSRSEMNVSTLELGDSALYLCASSLGGNEQFFGPGTRLTVL.